Below, 2 T cell receptor beta chains from the same sample are listed, as sequenced in a study of blood T cells in healthy people across ages. Alongside a J-beta primer mix, a sample-barcoded 5' primer served in a second PCR lasting roughly 7 to 12 cycles. Each CDR3 protein gets one entry after TCRdb re-called the 5' RACE reads with MiXCR. The sample carries about 630,000 distinct CDR3 sequences, over 20% recorded once. Sequencing was performed on blood. Receptor source: a man aged 65 to 85 in good health.

This clonotype was seen at least ten times. V usage is TRBV27 and J usage is TRBJ2-3; 11 bases match TRBD2. Germline-derived CDR1 and CDR2 are MNHEY and SMNVEV (reference sequence). J was trimmed by 4 bases and V by 4 bases; bases with no gene match: 10. The CDR3 contains 17 residues. The CDR3 region is CASSSPLTSGKADTQYF. DNA for the CDR3: TGTGCCAGCAGTTCCCCGCTGACTAGCGGGAAGGCAGATACGCAGTATTTT.

This clonotype was detected many times. DNA of the CDR3: TGTGCCAGCAGTGAACAGGACGATGGAAAACTGTTTTTT. Its translation: CASSEQDDGKLFF. V is TRBV2 and J is TRBJ1-4; D is undetermined. This CDR3 contains 13 residues. V lost 2 bases and J 10 bases, leaving 11 bases between the germline ends. The germline V gene encodes CDR1 SNHLY and CDR2 FYNNEI.